A single sample gave rise to the 14 T cell receptor beta chains below, sequenced in a study of cytomegalovirus exposure and HLA in healthy donors. Vbeta (60) and Jbeta (13) primers were used in the PCR. Assay used: immunoSEQ multiplex PCR; TCRdb lists only in-frame clones, some missing. Of more than 250,000 clones listed, about 87% are singletons. The sequencing input was PBMCs. These receptors were taken from a woman under 30 in good health and CMV-seronegative.

This chain uses TRBV6-5 with TRBJ1-6; D uncertain. The V gene's germline CDR1 is MNHEY and CDR2 SVGAGI. This CDR3 spans 15 amino acids. Trimming removed 6 bases from V and 0 bases from J, with 9 bases in between. The CDR3 region is CASSRSSSYNSPLHF. CDR3 sequence (DNA): TGTGCCAGCAGCCGAAGTAGCTCCTATAATTCACCCCTCCACTTT.

This clone is a singleton in its sample. Additional DNA sequences in this sample encode the identical CDR3. The chain joins TRBV5-6 to TRBJ1-2, with TRBD1 as a possible D gene (6 bases). Germline loops: CDR1 SGHDT, CDR2 YYEEEE. The V end was cut by 5 bases, the J end by 2 bases, with 10 bases between. This CDR3 has 13 amino acids. CDR3 nucleotide sequence: TGTGCCAGCAGTCCAACAGGGAACTATGGCTACACCTTC. Amino acid sequence: CASSPTGNYGYTF.

This clone was detected once. The rearrangement uses TRBV25-1 and TRBJ2-1; D is possibly TRBD1 (6 bases). CDR1 and CDR2 (germline): MGHDK, SYGVNS. The CDR3 length is 17 residues. V lost 1 base, J lost 4 bases, and 17 bases lay in between. The CDR3 here is CASSESPQGKVYNEQFF. In DNA, the CDR3 is TGTGCCAGCAGTGAATCACCCCAGGGGAAGGTATACAATGAGCAGTTCTTC.

The rearrangement uses TRBV15 and TRBJ1-5; the D is unclear. The V gene lost 0 bases and the J gene lost 7 bases, with 13 bases spanning the gap. This CDR3 comprises 15 residues. Germline V CDR1 and CDR2: LNHNV, YYDKDF (reference sequence). Here the CDR3 reads CATSRDHLEDQPQHF. CDR3 bases: TGTGCCACCAGCAGAGATCACTTGGAGGACCAGCCCCAGCATTTT.

The V and J genes are TRBV30 and TRBJ2-5, with no clear D. V lost 2 bases, J lost 1 base, and 5 bases lay in between. Germline V gene sequence: CDR1 GTSNPN, CDR2 SVGIG (reference sequence). The CDR3 is 12 amino acids. The CDR3: CAWSTSQETQYF. CDR3 DNA sequence: TGTGCCTGGAGTACCAGCCAAGAGACCCAGTACTTC.

This chain uses TRBV30 with TRBJ2-3, with 10 bases matching TRBD2. Looked up from germline, CDR1 is GTSNPN and CDR2 is SVGIG (reference sequence). The CDR3 consists of 13 residues. The ends lost 8 bases at V and 7 bases at J; junction bases unmatched: 9. The CDR3 region has the DNA TGTGCCGGATCGGGACTAGCGATGAATACGCAGTATTTT. Translation: CAGSGLAMNTQYF.

V and J are TRBV2 and TRBJ1-2; 7 positions agree with TRBD1. Germline values: CDR1 SNHLY, CDR2 FYNNEI. With 3 bases clipped from V and 3 bases from J, the junction kept 13 bases outside the gene matches. The CDR3 contains 17 residues. CDR3 in amino acids: CASSDVGSGGRDYGYTF. The CDR3 DNA sequence: TGTGCCAGCAGTGACGTTGGGTCAGGGGGGCGTGACTATGGCTACACCTTC.

The chain uses TRBV5-1 and TRBJ2-2, with TRBD2 identical over 7 bases. Germline V gene data show CDR1 as SGHRS and CDR2 as YFSETQ. Trimming at V came to 2 bases and at J to 3 bases, leaving 7 bases not matched to a gene. The CDR3 has 16 amino acids. The CDR3 DNA reads as TGCGCCAGCAGCTTATCGGGGGGATTCGACACCGGGGAGCTGTTTTTT. Amino acid sequence: CASSLSGGFDTGELFF.

The V call is TRBV19, the J call TRBJ2-1; D gene uncertain. The V end lost 5 bases, the J end lost 5 bases, and 4 bases lay between the germline ends. The V gene's germline CDR1 is LNHDA and CDR2 SQIVND (reference sequence). CDR3 length: 11 amino acids. The CDR3 region has the DNA TGTGCCAGTAGTTACAACAATGAGCAGTTCTTC. It translates to CASSYNNEQFF.

The J gene is TRBJ2-7, the V gene TRBV19, with D perhaps TRBD2 (6 bases). V was clipped by 2 bases and J by 0 bases, with 11 bases between them. CDR3 length: 15 amino acids. Germline V lookup: CDR1 LNHDA, CDR2 SQIVND (reference sequence). This CDR3 reads CASSISKEGSYEQYF. The CDR3 nucleotides are TGTGCCAGTAGTATATCCAAGGAGGGCTCCTACGAGCAGTACTTC. Full variable domain (missing parts from reference TRBV19 and TRBJ2-7): DGGITQSPKYLFRKEGQNVTLSCEQNLNHDAMYWYRQDPGQGLRLIYYSQIVNDFQKGDIAEGYSVSREKKESFPLTVTSAQKNPTAFYLCASSISKEGSYEQYFGPGTRLTVT.

The rearrangement uses TRBV29-1 and TRBJ2-7; the D is unclear. The CDR3 is 14 amino acids. Germline lookup yields CDR1 SQVTM and CDR2 ANQGSEA. Trimming removed 1 base at V and 3 bases at J, with 13 bases between. The CDR3 DNA follows: TGCAGCGTTGAAGGGTCCGGCGGCTACTACGAGCAGTACTTC. Translating gives CSVEGSGGYYEQYF.

This chain links TRBV19 with TRBJ2-7, with TRBD1 matching over 7 bases. The V gene's germline CDR1 is LNHDA and CDR2 SQIVND (reference sequence). With V trimmed by 9 bases and J by 3 bases, 11 bases remained unmatched. CDR3 length equals 14 residues. This chain's CDR3 is CASRDRAAIYEQYF. The CDR3 nucleotides read TGTGCCAGCAGGGACAGAGCAGCGATCTACGAGCAGTACTTC.

This clone was seen only once. This chain links TRBV5-4 with TRBJ2-3; D not resolved. The ends were cut back, 5 bases at V and 2 bases at J, with 9 bases in the middle. The CDR3 has 13 amino acids. Germline loops: CDR1 SGHNT, CDR2 YYREEE (reference sequence). This chain's CDR3 is CASRSPNTDTQYF. In nucleotides, the CDR3 is TGTGCCAGCAGGAGTCCAAACACAGATACGCAGTATTTT.

This chain uses TRBV18 with TRBJ2-6; TRBD1 aligns across 7 bases. V trimming: 4 bases; J trimming: 0 bases; junction bases outside the gene matches: 12. The CDR3 runs to 19 residues. Per germline, CDR1 KGHSH and CDR2 LQKENI. CDR3 DNA: TGTGCCAGCTCACAAGCGACAGGACAGGCTAGCTCTGGGGCCAACGTCCTGACTTTC. This sequence encodes CASSQATGQASSGANVLTF.